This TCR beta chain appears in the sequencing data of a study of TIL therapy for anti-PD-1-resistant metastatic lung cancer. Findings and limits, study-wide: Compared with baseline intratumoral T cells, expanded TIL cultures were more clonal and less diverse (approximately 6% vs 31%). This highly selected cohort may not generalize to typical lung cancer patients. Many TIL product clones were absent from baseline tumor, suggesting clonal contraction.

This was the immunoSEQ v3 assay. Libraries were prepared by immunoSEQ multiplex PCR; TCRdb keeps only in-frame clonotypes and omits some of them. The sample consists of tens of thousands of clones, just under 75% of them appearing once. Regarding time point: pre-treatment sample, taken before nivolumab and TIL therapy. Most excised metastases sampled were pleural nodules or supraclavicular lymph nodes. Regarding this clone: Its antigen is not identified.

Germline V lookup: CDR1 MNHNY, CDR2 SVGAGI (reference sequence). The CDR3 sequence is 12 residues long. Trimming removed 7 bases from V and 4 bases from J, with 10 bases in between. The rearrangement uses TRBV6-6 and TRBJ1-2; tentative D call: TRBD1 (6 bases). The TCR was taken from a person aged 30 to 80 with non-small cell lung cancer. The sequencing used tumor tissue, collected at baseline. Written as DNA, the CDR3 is TGTGCCAGCACCCAGGGGAGCTATGGCTACACCTTC. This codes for CASTQGSYGYTF.